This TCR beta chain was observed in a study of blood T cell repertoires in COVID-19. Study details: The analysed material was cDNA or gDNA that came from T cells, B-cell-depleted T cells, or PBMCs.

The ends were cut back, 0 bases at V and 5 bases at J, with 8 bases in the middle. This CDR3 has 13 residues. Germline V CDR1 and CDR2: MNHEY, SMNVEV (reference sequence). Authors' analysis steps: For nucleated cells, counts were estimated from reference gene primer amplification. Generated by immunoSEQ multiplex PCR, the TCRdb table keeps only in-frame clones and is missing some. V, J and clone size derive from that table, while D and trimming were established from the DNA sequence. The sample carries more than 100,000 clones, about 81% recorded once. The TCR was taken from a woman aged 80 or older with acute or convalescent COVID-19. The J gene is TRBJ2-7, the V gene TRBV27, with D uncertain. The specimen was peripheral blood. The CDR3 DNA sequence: TGTGCCAGCAGTTTATCGAGTGCGAACGAGCAGTACTTC. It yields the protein CASSLSSANEQYF.